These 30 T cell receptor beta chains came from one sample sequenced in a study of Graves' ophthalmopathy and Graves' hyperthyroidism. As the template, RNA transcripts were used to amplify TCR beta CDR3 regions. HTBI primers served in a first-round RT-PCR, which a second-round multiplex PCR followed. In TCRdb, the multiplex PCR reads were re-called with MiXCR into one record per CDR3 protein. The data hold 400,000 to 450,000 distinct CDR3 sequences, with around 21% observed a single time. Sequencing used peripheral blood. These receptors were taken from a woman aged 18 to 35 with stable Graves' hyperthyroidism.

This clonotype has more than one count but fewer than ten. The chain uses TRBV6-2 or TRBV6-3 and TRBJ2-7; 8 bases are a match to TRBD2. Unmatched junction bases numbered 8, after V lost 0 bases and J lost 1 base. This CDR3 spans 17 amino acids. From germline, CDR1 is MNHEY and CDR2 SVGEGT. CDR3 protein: CASSYSISQRGSYEQYF. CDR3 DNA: TGTGCCAGCAGTTACTCGATAAGCCAGCGGGGGTCCTACGAGCAGTACTTC.

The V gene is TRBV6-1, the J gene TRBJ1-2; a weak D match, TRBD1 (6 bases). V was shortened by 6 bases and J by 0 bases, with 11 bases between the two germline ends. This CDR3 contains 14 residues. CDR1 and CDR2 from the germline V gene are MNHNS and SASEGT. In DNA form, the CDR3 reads TGTGCCAGCAGCAGACAGGTAGCTAACTATGGCTACACCTTC. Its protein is CASSRQVANYGYTF.

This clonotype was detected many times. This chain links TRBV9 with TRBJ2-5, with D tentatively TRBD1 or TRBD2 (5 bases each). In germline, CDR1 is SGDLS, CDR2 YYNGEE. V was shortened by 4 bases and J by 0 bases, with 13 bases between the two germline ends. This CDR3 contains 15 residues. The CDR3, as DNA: TGTGCCAGCAGCTCGGGACGGACGAACCAAGAGACCCAGTACTTC. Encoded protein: CASSSGRTNQETQYF. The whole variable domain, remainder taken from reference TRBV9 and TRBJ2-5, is DSGVTQTPKHLITATGQRVTLRCSPRSGDLSVYWYQQSLDQGLQFLIQYYNGEERAKGNILERFSAQQFPDLHSELNLSSLELGDSALYFCASSSGRTNQETQYFGPGTRLLVL.

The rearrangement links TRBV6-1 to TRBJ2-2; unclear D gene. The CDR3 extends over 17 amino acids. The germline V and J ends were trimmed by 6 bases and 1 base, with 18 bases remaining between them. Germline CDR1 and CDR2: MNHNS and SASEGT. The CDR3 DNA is TGTGCCAGCAGCCCCCCCGGGCGAGGCTTGAACACCGGGGAGCTGTTTTTT. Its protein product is CASSPPGRGLNTGELFF.

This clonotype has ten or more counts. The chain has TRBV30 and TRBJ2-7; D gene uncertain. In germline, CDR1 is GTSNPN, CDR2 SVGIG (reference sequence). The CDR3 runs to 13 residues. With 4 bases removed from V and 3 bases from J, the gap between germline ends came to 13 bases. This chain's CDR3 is CAWTQRADYEQYF. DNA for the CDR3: TGTGCCTGGACCCAAAGGGCAGACTACGAGCAGTACTTC.

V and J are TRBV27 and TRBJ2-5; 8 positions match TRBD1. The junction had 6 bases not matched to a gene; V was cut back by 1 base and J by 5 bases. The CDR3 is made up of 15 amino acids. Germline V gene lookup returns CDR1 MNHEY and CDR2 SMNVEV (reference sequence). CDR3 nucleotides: TGTGCCAGCAGTTTATGGTTCAGGGGGCAGGAGACCCAGTACTTC. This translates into CASSLWFRGQETQYF.

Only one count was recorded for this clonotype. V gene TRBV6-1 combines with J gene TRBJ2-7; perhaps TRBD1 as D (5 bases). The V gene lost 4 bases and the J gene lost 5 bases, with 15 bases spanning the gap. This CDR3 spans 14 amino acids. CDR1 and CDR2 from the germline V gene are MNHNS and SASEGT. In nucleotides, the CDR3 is TGTGCCAGCAGTGGCACCCCAGAAGGGGACGAGCAGTACTTC. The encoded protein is CASSGTPEGDEQYF.

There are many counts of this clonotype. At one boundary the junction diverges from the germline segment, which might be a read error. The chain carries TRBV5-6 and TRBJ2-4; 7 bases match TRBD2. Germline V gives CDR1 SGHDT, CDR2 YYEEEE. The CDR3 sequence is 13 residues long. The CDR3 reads CASSLGGGDIKYF. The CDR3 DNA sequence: TGTGCCAGCAGCTTGGGGGGGGGAGACATTAAGTACTTC. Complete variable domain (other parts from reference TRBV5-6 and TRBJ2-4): DAGVTQSPTHLIKTRGQQVTLRCSPKSGHDTVSWYQQALGQGPQFIFQYYEEEERQRGNFPDRFSGHQFPNYSSELNVNALLLGDSALYLCASSLGGGDIKYFGAGTRLSVL.

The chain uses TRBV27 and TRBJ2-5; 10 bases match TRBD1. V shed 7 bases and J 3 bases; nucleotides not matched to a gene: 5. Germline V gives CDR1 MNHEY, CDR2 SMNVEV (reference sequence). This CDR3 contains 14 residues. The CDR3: CASMPGTGEETQYF. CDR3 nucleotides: TGTGCCAGCATGCCCGGGACAGGGGAAGAGACCCAGTACTTC.

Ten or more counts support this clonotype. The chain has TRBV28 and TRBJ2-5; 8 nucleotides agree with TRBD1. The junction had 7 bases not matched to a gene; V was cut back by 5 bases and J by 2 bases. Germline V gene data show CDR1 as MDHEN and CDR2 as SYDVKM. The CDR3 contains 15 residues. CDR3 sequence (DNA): TGTGCCAGCAGTCAACCAGGGGGCGGGCAAGAGACCCAGTACTTC. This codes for CASSQPGGGQETQYF.

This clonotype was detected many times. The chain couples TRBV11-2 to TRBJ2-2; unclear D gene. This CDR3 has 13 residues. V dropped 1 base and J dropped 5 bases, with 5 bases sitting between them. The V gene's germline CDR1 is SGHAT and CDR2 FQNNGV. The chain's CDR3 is CASSLGATGELFF. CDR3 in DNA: TGTGCCAGCAGCTTAGGGGCTACCGGGGAGCTGTTTTTT. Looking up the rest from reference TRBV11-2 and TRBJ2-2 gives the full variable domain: EAGVAQSPRYKIIEKRQSVAFWCNPISGHATLYWYQQILGQGPKLLIQFQNNGVVDDSQLPKDRFSAERLKGVDSTLKIQPAKLEDSAVYLCASSLGATGELFFGEGSRLTVL.

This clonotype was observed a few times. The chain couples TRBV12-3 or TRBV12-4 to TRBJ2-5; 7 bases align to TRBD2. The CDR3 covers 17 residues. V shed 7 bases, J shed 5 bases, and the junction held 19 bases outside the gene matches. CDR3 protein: CASKLRPGRDGAETQYF. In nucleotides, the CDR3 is TGTGCCAGCAAGTTAAGGCCGGGGAGGGATGGTGCGGAGACCCAGTACTTC.

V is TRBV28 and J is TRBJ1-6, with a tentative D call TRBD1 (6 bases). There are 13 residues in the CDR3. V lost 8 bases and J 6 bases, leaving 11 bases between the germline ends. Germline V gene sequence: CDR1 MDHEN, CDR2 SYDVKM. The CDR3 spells CASRDTLNSPLHF. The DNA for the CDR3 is TGTGCCAGCCGGGACACTCTTAATTCACCCCTCCACTTT.

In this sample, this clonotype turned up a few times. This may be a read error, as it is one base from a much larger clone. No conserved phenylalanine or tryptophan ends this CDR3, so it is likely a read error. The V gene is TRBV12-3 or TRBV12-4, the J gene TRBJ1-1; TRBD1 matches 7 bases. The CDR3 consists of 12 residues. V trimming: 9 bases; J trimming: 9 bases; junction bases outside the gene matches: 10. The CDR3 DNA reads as TGTGCCAGTCGGGACAGAAAAAGTCAAGCTTTCTTG. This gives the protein CASRDRKSQAFL.

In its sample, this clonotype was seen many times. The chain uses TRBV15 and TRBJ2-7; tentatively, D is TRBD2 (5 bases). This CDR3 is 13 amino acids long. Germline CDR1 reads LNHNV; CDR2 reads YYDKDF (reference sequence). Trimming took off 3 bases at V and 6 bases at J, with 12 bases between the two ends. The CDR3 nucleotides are TGTGCCACCAGCAGGGGGAAACTAGGCGAGCAGTACTTC. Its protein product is CATSRGKLGEQYF.

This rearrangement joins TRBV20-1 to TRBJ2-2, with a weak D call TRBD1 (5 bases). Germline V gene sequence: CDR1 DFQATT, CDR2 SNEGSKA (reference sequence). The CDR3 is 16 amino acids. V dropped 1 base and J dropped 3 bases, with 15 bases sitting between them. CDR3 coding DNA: TGCAGTGCTAGAGTTCGTGACAGTCGGCACACCGGGGAGCTGTTTTTT. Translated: CSARVRDSRHTGELFF.

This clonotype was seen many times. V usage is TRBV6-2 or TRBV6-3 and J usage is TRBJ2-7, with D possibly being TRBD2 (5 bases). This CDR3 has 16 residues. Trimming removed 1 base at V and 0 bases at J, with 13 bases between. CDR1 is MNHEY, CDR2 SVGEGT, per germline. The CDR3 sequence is CASSYFAVGSSYEQYF. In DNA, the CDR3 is TGTGCCAGCAGTTACTTCGCTGTGGGGAGCTCCTACGAGCAGTACTTC.

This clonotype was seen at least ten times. In DNA, the CDR3 is TGTGCCTGGAAACTAGCGGTCTCCTACGAGCAGTACTTC. Protein: CAWKLAVSYEQYF. The chain has TRBV30 and TRBJ2-7; 8 bases are a match to TRBD2. The ends lost 4 bases at V and 0 bases at J; junction bases unmatched: 2. Per the germline V gene, CDR1 is GTSNPN and CDR2 is SVGIG (reference sequence). The CDR3 consists of 13 residues.

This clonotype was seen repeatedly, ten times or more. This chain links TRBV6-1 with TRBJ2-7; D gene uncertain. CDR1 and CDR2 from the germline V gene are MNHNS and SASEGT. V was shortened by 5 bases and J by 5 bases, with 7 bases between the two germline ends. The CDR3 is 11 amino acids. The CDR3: CASSREDEQYF. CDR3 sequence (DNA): TGTGCCAGCAGTCGAGAGGACGAGCAGTACTTC.

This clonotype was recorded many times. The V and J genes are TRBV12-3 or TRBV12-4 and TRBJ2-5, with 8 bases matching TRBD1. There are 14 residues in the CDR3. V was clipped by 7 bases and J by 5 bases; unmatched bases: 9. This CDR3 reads CASIQDRVSETQYF. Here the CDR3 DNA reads TGTGCCAGCATCCAGGACAGGGTCAGCGAGACCCAGTACTTC.

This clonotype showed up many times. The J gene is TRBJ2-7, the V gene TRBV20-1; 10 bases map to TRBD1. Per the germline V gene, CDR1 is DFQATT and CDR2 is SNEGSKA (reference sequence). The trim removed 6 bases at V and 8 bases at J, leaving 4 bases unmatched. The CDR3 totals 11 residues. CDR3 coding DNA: TGCAGTGCGGACAGGGGGAGAAAGCAGTACTTC. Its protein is CSADRGRKQYF.

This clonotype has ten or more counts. CDR3 protein: CASSAPGQGANGYTF. In nucleotides, the CDR3 is TGTGCCAGCAGTGCTCCAGGGCAGGGGGCGAATGGCTACACCTTC. The chain has TRBV6-1 and TRBJ1-2; 8 bases agree with TRBD1. Germline V gives CDR1 MNHNS, CDR2 SASEGT. The V and J ends lost 4 bases and 6 bases, in that order; junction bases with no gene match: 10. The CDR3 consists of 15 residues.

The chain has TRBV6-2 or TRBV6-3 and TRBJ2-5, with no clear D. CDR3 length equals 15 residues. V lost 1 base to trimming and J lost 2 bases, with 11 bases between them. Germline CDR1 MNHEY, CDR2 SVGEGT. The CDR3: CASSYWSRSQETQYF. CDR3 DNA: TGTGCCAGCAGTTACTGGTCTCGATCTCAAGAGACCCAGTACTTC.

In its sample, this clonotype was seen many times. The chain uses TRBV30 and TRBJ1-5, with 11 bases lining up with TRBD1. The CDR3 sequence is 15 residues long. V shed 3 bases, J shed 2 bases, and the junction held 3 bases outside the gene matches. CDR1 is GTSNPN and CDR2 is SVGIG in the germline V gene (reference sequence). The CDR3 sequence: CAWRMGQGGNQPQHF. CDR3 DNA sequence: TGTGCCTGGAGAATGGGACAGGGGGGCAATCAGCCCCAGCATTTT.

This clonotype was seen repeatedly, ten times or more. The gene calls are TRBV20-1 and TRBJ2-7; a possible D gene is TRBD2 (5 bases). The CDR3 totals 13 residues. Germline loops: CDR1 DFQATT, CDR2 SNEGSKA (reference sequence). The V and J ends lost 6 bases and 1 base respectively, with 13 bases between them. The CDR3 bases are TGCAGTGCAACAATCCCGGGGTCCTACGAGCAGTACTTC. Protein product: CSATIPGSYEQYF.

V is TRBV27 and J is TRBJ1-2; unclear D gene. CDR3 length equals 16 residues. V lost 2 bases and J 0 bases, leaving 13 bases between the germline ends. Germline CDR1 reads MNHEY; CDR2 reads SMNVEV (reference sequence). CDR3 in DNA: TGTGCCAGCAGTTTAATCAGCCAGATCCCTAACTATGGCTACACCTTC. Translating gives CASSLISQIPNYGYTF.

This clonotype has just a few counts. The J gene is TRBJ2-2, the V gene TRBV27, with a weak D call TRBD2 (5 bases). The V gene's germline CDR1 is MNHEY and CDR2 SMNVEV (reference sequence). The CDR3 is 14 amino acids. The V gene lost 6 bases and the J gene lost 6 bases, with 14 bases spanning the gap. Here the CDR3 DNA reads TGTGCCAGCAGCCCGACGGAGGCGGCCGGGGAGCTGTTTTTT. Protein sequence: CASSPTEAAGELFF.

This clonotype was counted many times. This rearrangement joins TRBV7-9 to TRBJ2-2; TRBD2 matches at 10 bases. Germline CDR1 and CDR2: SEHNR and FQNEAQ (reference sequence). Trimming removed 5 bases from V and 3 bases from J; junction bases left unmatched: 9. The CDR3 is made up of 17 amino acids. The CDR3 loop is CASSDSVGTSDTGELFF. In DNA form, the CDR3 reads TGTGCCAGCAGCGACAGCGTCGGGACTAGCGACACCGGGGAGCTGTTTTTT.

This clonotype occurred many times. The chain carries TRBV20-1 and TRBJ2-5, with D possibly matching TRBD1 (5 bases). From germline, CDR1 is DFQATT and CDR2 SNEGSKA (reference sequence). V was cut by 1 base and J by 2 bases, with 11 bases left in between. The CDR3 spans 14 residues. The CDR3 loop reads CSARGPRVQETQYF. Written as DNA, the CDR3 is TGCAGTGCTAGAGGGCCCAGGGTTCAAGAGACCCAGTACTTC.

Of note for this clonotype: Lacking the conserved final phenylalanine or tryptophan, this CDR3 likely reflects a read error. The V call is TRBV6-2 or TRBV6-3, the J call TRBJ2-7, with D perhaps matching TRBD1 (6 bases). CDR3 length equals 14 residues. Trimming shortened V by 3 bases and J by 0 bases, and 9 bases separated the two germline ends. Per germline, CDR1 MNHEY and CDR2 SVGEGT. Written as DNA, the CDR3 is TGTGCCAGCAGTTATCCAGGGGTCTCCTACGAGCAGTACTAC. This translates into CASSYPGVSYEQYY.